The clone carrying this T cell receptor (beta chain) was recorded a few times. This CDR3 is built from 15 residues. Trimming took off 1 base at V and 6 bases at J, with 12 bases between the two ends. Germline V gene sequence: CDR1 MNHEY, CDR2 SVGEGT. Using its own MiXCR run on the RT-PCR reads, TCRdb lists one record per CDR3 protein. Of 900,000 to 1,000,000 distinct CDR3 sequences in the sample, more than 15% were seen once. This record comes from a study of patients and donors after allogeneic stem cell transplantation. The TCR was taken from a human donor who was either an allogeneic HSCT recipient or a stem cell or donor lymphocyte infusion donor (not recorded which). It is not recorded whose cells these are; they may come from a transplant donor. Sequenced: blood, either unsorted or a sorted T cell fraction (not recorded which). V is TRBV6-2 or TRBV6-3 and J is TRBJ2-2; D remains ambiguous. CDR3 region: CASSYLFGLPGELFF. CDR3 coding DNA: TGTGCCAGCAGTTACTTGTTCGGGTTACCCGGGGAGCTGTTTTTT.